The rows below give T cell receptor beta chains drawn from one sample of a study of T cell repertoires in cytomegalovirus infection. Their recognized antigens are unknown. One entry per CDR3 protein results from TCRdb running MiXCR on the reads. The sample carries about 830,000 distinct CDR3 sequences, about 31% recorded once. This specimen was cultured CD8+ T cells from PBMCs, taken from culture after CMV antigen stimulation. These receptors were taken from a human donor in good health (CMV status not recorded). Some clones in this sample may be carry-over from other donors' samples. Both conserved end residues are part of each CDR3. Each record gives: D gene, clone size, J gene, V gene, CDR3 DNA, CDR3 protein. D genes are given only for firm matches. Some rows have no size entry. The others give once, few or many, or a class for an expanded clone.

TRBD2 | few | TRBJ2-1 | TRBV5-1 | TGCGCCAGCAGCTTGGCTCTAGCGGGAGTCCATGAGCAGTTCTTC | CASSLALAGVHEQFF
NA | many | TRBJ1-1 | TRBV19 | TGTGCCAGTAGTACGACGGCGAACACTGAAGCTTTCTTT | CASSTTANTEAFF
NA | NA | TRBJ1-5 | TRBV2 | TGTGCCAGCAGAGCAAACAGGGATAGCAATCAGCCCCAGCATTTT | CASRANRDSNQPQHF
TRBD1 | few | TRBJ1-2 | TRBV7-9 | TGTGCCAGCACCTATGTTATAGGGGGCGGCTACACCTTC | CASTYVIGGGYTF
NA | NA | TRBJ2-7 | TRBV7-3 | TGTGCCAGCAGCTCTCGGCAAGGACGGCCCTACGAGCAGTACTTC | CASSSRQGRPYEQYF
NA | few | TRBJ2-1 | TRBV12-3/TRBV12-4 | TGTGCCAGCAGCTCCTTTGGAGGTCACTACAATGAGCAGTTCTTC | CASSSFGGHYNEQFF
NA | NA | TRBJ2-1 | TRBV6-2/TRBV6-3 | TGTGCCAGCAGTTACTCGATCGGGTTGAGAGAACCAAACAATGAGCAGTTCTTC | CASSYSIGLREPNNEQFF
NA | few | TRBJ2-3 | TRBV6-5 | TGTGCCAGCAGTTACTCCGGAGGGCGTACCCCCACAGATACGCAGTATTTT | CASSYSGGRTPTDTQYF
NA | NA | TRBJ1-2 | TRBV7-8 | TGTGCCAGCAGCTTAGCGTCATACGGGTATGGCTACACCTTC | CASSLASYGYGYTF
NA | NA | TRBJ2-2 | TRBV7-3 | TGTGCCAGCAGCTTTACATTGAACACCGGGGAGCTGTTTTTT | CASSFTLNTGELFF
TRBD1 | NA | TRBJ2-1 | TRBV28 | TGTGCCAGCAGTTTATCACAGGGGATCGATGAGCAGTTCTTC | CASSLSQGIDEQFF
TRBD1 | NA | TRBJ1-1 | TRBV19 | TGTGCCAGTAGACGTACAGGGGAGACGAACACTGAAGCTTTCTTT | CASRRTGETNTEAFF
NA | few | TRBJ2-4 | TRBV12-5 | TGTGCTAGTGGTTTGGTACCTGTTCTCGGGGCCAAAAACATTCAGTACTTC | CASGLVPVLGAKNIQYF
NA | few | TRBJ2-7 | TRBV27 | TGTGCCAGCAGTTGGGGGTCCCGATACGAGCAGTACTTC | CASSWGSRYEQYF
NA | many | TRBJ2-7 | TRBV7-2 | TGTGCCAGCAGCTTAGGTGGACAGTCGTACCTACACGAGCAGTACTTC | CASSLGGQSYLHEQYF
TRBD2 | NA | TRBJ2-5 | TRBV11-3 | TGTGCCAGCAGTTCGGGGGGGGAAGAGACCCAGTACTTC | CASSSGGEETQYF
NA | NA | TRBJ2-7 | TRBV18 | TGTGCCAGCTCACCAACCGGGACTTCCTCCTACGAGCAGTACTTC | CASSPTGTSSYEQYF
TRBD1 | NA | TRBJ2-1 | TRBV6-1 | TGTGCCAGTGTATCAGGGGGATCATACAATGAGCAGTTCTTC | CASVSGGSYNEQFF
NA | NA | TRBJ1-5 | TRBV27 | TGTGCCAGCAGCGACAGTCCCAATCAGCCCCAGCATTTT | CASSDSPNQPQHF
TRBD2 | NA | TRBJ2-1 | TRBV6-2/TRBV6-3 | TGTGCCAGCAGTTACTCGAAGCAGCGGGGCAAATATGAGCAGTTCTTC | CASSYSKQRGKYEQFF
NA | NA | TRBJ2-5 | TRBV2 | TGTGCCAGCAGTGACTCGGTGGGGGGAGAGACCCAGTACTTC | CASSDSVGGETQYF
NA | NA | TRBJ2-3 | TRBV7-6 | TGTGCCAGCAGCTTAGAAGGAAATACGCAGTATTTT | CASSLEGNTQYF
NA | NA | TRBJ2-5 | TRBV19 | TGTGCCAGTAGGAGACAAGACGAGGTAGGAGAGACCCAGTACTTC | CASRRQDEVGETQYF
NA | NA | TRBJ1-4 | TRBV4-2 | TGTGCCAGCAGCCAAGAAGGCGACCCTGAAAAACTGTTTTTT | CASSQEGDPEKLFF
NA | few | TRBJ2-1 | TRBV28 | TGTGCCAGCAGTTTAAGTGTTGGCGGGTCCTACAATGAGCAGTTCTTC | CASSLSVGGSYNEQFF
NA | NA | TRBJ1-1 | TRBV6-5 | TGTGCCAGCAGTTACCTGGACAGATACGCTGAAGCTTTCTTT | CASSYLDRYAEAFF
TRBD1 | NA | TRBJ1-3 | TRBV12-3/TRBV12-4 | TGTGCCTTTCGGGACAGGGGGCGCATCTCTGGAAACACCATATATTTT | CAFRDRGRISGNTIYF
TRBD1 | NA | TRBJ2-7 | TRBV5-1 | TGCGCCAGCAGCTTGGGGACAGGGCCCTACAAGCAGTACTTC | CASSLGTGPYKQYF
NA | few | TRBJ1-1 | TRBV6-5 | TGTGCCAGCAAGACGGAGAGAGAGATAAACAAAGTCGCTGAAGCTTTCTTT | CASKTEREINKVAEAFF
TRBD1 | NA | TRBJ1-3 | TRBV7-9 | TGTGCCAGCAGCTCCTCTCGGGGGACAGGGGGGGATGAGGTTGGAAACACCATATATTTT | CASSSSRGTGGDEVGNTIYF
TRBD1 | NA | TRBJ1-1 | TRBV4-1 | TGCGCCAGCAGCCCTATTTCGAGACAGGGGATGGGCACTGAAGCTTTCTTT | CASSPISRQGMGTEAFF
NA | NA | TRBJ2-4 | TRBV5-1 | TGCGCCAGCAGCCCCTACAGGGCAAACATTCAGTACTTC | CASSPYRANIQYF
NA | NA | TRBJ2-1 | TRBV18 | TGTGCCAGCTCACTAAGCCTTGAGGGTGAGCAGTTCTTC | CASSLSLEGEQFF
NA | few | TRBJ2-3 | TRBV27 | TGTGCCAGCAGTTTGACGGGGGGCGAGGCTTATACGCAGTATTTT | CASSLTGGEAYTQYF